This T cell receptor (beta chain) was observed in a study of blood T cell repertoires in COVID-19. Looking at the study overall: Sources were T cells, B-cell-depleted T cells, or PBMCs; the material itself was cDNA or gDNA.

CDR1 is SGHDT and CDR2 is YYEEEE in the germline V gene. Trimming removed 0 bases at V and 2 bases at J, with 5 bases between. This CDR3 comprises 13 residues. Using immunoSEQ multiplex PCR, the repertoire was profiled, and TCRdb retains in-frame clones only, with some absent. In the table there are some 43,000 clones, roughly 80% of which are singletons. The sequencing input was peripheral blood. The clonotype was recovered from a woman in her fifties or sixties with acute or convalescent COVID-19. The V call is TRBV5-6, the J call TRBJ1-2; D unclear. The CDR3 protein is CASSLESNYGYTF. The DNA of the CDR3 is TGTGCCAGCAGCTTGGAATCAAACTATGGCTACACCTTC.